This TCR beta chain was retrieved from a study of regulatory T cells in long-lasting Graves disease. Sequencing libraries for TCR beta were prepared with iRepertoire HTBI primers and Arm-PCR of CDR3 regions. TCRdb re-called the multiplex PCR reads with MiXCR, one entry per CDR3 protein. The data show roughly 360,000 distinct CDR3 sequences, 20% to 25% seen once. The V gene's germline CDR1 is SEHNR and CDR2 FQNEAQ (reference sequence). V trimming: 6 bases; J trimming: 1 base; junction bases outside the gene matches: 13. CDR3 length equals 18 residues. The time point denotes: persistent/refractory GD, antithyroid drugs over 5 years with positive TRAb. Extracted PBMC RNA gave rise to the TCR library.

This clonotype was sampled from a woman between 40 and 55 years old with Graves disease. The sequences come from peripheral blood mononuclear cells (PBMCs), collected when the disease was refractory, from a patient treated with antithyroid drugs. The V gene is TRBV7-9, the J gene TRBJ2-1, with TRBD2 matching over 9 bases. DNA for the CDR3: TGTGCCAGCAGACCTCCCCCGACTAGCGGAGCTTCCTACAATGAGCAGTTCTTC. This gives the protein CASRPPPTSGASYNEQFF.